Each of the 10 T cell receptor beta chains below was sequenced from the same sample in a study of CD8 T cells in ankylosing spondylitis. Each CDR3 protein is one row after TCRdb ran MiXCR on the 5' RACE reads. This table has 150,000 to 200,000 distinct CDR3 sequences, about an eighth appearing once. The sample comprised blood, either unsorted or a sorted T cell fraction (not recorded which). These receptors were taken from a female donor with ankylosing spondylitis or in good health (not recorded which).

The chain recombines TRBV5-1 with TRBJ2-4, with D perhaps matching TRBD1 (5 bases). The length of the CDR3 is 14 residues. Trimming stripped 0 bases from V and 8 bases from J, with 12 bases between. Germline CDR1 is SGHRS and CDR2 is YFSETQ. In nucleotides, the CDR3 is TGCGCCAGCAGCTTGGAAGCGCAGGGCTACATTCAGTACTTC. Translation: CASSLEAQGYIQYF.

This clonotype was observed at least ten times. This chain links TRBV10-3 with TRBJ1-3; D is ambiguous. V shed 4 bases and J shed 0 bases, with 10 bases lying between them. The CDR3 has 15 residues. The V gene's germline CDR1 is ENHRY and CDR2 SYGVKD. The CDR3 reads CAISADTYSGNTIYF. The DNA for the CDR3 is TGTGCCATCAGTGCCGACACTTACTCTGGAAACACCATATATTTT.

CDR3 region: CSATLRQGNWGRGQPQHF. CDR3 DNA sequence: TGCAGTGCTACCTTAAGACAGGGAAATTGGGGACGGGGTCAGCCCCAGCATTTT. The chain carries TRBV20-1 and TRBJ1-5; 7 nucleotides align to TRBD1. Germline V CDR1 and CDR2: DFQATT, SNEGSKA (reference sequence). V shed 4 bases and J 6 bases; nucleotides not matched to a gene: 21. The CDR3 sequence is 18 residues long.

There are many counts of this clonotype. The genes are TRBV27 and TRBJ2-1, with 13 bases aligning to TRBD2. The germline gives CDR1 MNHEY, CDR2 SMNVEV (reference sequence). With V trimmed by 7 bases and J by 3 bases, 3 bases remained unmatched. The CDR3 spans 15 residues. The CDR3 loop is CASTGTSGIYNEQFF. In nucleotides, the CDR3 is TGTGCCAGCACCGGGACTAGCGGGATCTACAATGAGCAGTTCTTC.

The chain recombines TRBV14 with TRBJ1-3; TRBD1 might be the D (5 bases). The CDR3 extends over 15 amino acids. V was cut by 3 bases and J by 7 bases, with 16 bases left in between. CDR1 and CDR2 from the germline V gene are SGHDN and FVKESK. CDR3 amino acids: CASSHDSGSRNTIYF. Written as DNA, the CDR3 is TGTGCCAGCAGCCATGACAGTGGCTCTAGGAACACCATATATTTT. Variable domain in full (rest from reference TRBV14 and TRBJ1-3): EAGVTQFPSHSVIEKGQTVTLRCDPISGHDNLYWYRRVMGKEIKFLLHFVKESKQDESGMPNNRFLAERTGGTYSTLKVQPAELEDSGVYFCASSHDSGSRNTIYFGEGSWLTVV.

Details on this clonotype: Germline and junction disagree at one end, which may indicate a read error. The genes are TRBV7-2 and TRBJ2-7; TRBD2 aligns across 12 bases. The CDR3 has 13 residues. Per the germline V gene, CDR1 is SGHTA and CDR2 is FQGNSA. The CDR3 nucleotides read TGTGCCGGCAGACGACTAGCGGGAGCCGAGCAGTACTTC. Amino acid sequence: CAGRRLAGAEQYF.

As concerns this clonotype: A much larger clone differs by one base, so this may be a read error. V and J are TRBV24-1 and TRBJ2-1; TRBD1 aligns across 9 bases. The germline V gene encodes CDR1 KGHDR and CDR2 SFDVKD. This CDR3 is 16 amino acids long. The DNA of the CDR3 is TGTGCCACCAGTGACCTCCAGGGACAGGGCTACAATGAGAAGTTCTTC. This codes for CATSDLQGQGYNEKFF.

This clonotype was seen many times. The chain joins TRBV27 to TRBJ2-7, with D tentatively TRBD2 (5 bases). Trimming took 8 bases from V and 3 from J, leaving 17 bases between them. The CDR3 extends over 14 amino acids. Germline V gene lookup returns CDR1 MNHEY and CDR2 SMNVEV (reference sequence). CDR3 nucleotides: TGTGCCAGCTCTCCACGGCTAGCTCACTACGAGCAGTACTTC. It encodes CASSPRLAHYEQYF.

This clonotype was counted many times. One junction end does not reproduce the germline sequence, and a read error may be involved. The rearrangement links TRBV7-2 to TRBJ2-7; a weak D match, TRBD1 (5 bases). CDR1 and CDR2 from the germline V gene are SGHTA and FQGNSA. This CDR3 has 17 residues. The CDR3 DNA sequence: TGTGCCAGCAGCGTAGCTGGACAAGCTGTTGGAACCTACGAGCAGTACTTC. As protein: CASSVAGQAVGTYEQYF.

In its sample, this clonotype was seen many times. This chain links TRBV12-3 or TRBV12-4 with TRBJ1-5, with D maybe TRBD1 (6 bases). This CDR3 spans 12 amino acids. V lost 8 bases and J 7 bases, leaving 12 bases between the germline ends. This CDR3 is CASGRGTQPQHF. In DNA form, the CDR3 reads TGTGCCAGCGGAAGGGGGACCCAGCCCCAGCATTTT.